This TCR beta chain was sequenced in a study of blood T cell repertoires in COVID-19. Turning to the study itself: The origin of the acute and convalescent COVID-19 samples was the United States, Italy and Spain. The cDNA or gDNA used as material had been derived from T cells, B-cell-depleted T cells, or PBMCs.

The protocol was immunoSEQ multiplex PCR, while the TCRdb copy is restricted to in-frame clones and leaves out a portion. This sample has approximately 170,000 clones, with roughly 70% found just once. Germline CDR1 reads SGHTA; CDR2 reads FQGNSA. CDR3 length: 15 residues. V lost 2 bases and J lost 9, with 19 bases in between. Specimen: peripheral blood. This receptor was taken from a woman older than 75 with acute or convalescent COVID-19. This rearrangement joins TRBV7-2 to TRBJ1-2; perhaps TRBD1 as D (6 bases). CDR3: CASSLSPRDTWSYTF. CDR3 in DNA: TGTGCCAGCAGCTTAAGCCCCCGGGACACATGGAGCTACACCTTC. The whole variable domain, remainder taken from reference TRBV7-2 and TRBJ1-2, is GAGVSQSPSNKVTEKGKDVELRCDPISGHTALYWYRQSLGQGLEFLIYFQGNSAPDKSGLPSDRFSAERTGGSVSTLTIQRTQQEDSAVYLCASSLSPRDTWSYTFGSGTRLTVV.